These T cell receptor beta chains were read from a single sample in a study of blood T cell repertoires in COVID-19. Profiling relied on immunoSEQ multiplex PCR, and the TCRdb table lists in-frame clones only, not all of them. The sample has around 260,000 clones, more than 75% seen once; the top ten hold around 9.5%. The sequencing input was peripheral blood. These receptors were collected from a man aged 40-49 years who had recovered from COVID-19. Each CDR3 is given with its conserved first and last residue. A D gene is named only where the DNA matches it firmly. Clone size, where shown, is once, few, many, or a class for clones that have expanded.

>TRBV11-2|TRBJ2-7|TRBD1|18|.
TGTGCCAGCAGCCACATCCCCCGGGCGGGACAGGCAAGGTACGAGCAGTACTTC
CASSHIPRAGQARYEQYF
>TRBV6-2/TRBV6-3|TRBJ1-2|.|15|.
TGTGCCAGCAGTTACTCGGGCACGACAAACTATGGCTACACCTTC
CASSYSGTTNYGYTF
>TRBV21-1|TRBJ1-5|.|19|.
TGTGCCAGCAGCAAAGGGACAGCCAGTTACCCGTATAGCAATCAGCCCCAGCATTTT
CASSKGTASYPYSNQPQHF
>TRBV7-9|TRBJ2-2|.|14|.
TGTGCCAGCAGCTTTGTCAAGAACACCGGGGAGCTGTTTTTT
CASSFVKNTGELFF
>TRBV5-6|TRBJ2-7|TRBD2|15|.
TGTGCCAGCAGCTTGGTCGGTAGCGGGAGGGGTGAGCAGTACTTC
CASSLVGSGRGEQYF
>TRBV10-1|TRBJ1-1|TRBD1|13|.
TGCGCCAGCAGTGAGTCGGGACAGGGTGAAGCTTTCTTT
CASSESGQGEAFF
>TRBV29-1|TRBJ2-5|.|13|.
TGCAGCGTTGAACCACTAAGAGGAGAGACCCAGTACTTC
CSVEPLRGETQYF
>TRBV5-4|TRBJ1-2|.|14|.
TGTGCCAGCAGCCCGGACGGGACTAACTATGGCTACACCTTC
CASSPDGTNYGYTF
>TRBV7-9|TRBJ2-2|.|14|.
TGTGCCAGCAGCCCCCGGTTTGACACCGGGGAGCTGTTTTTT
CASSPRFDTGELFF
>TRBV15|TRBJ1-1|.|14|.
TGTGCCACCAGCAGAGATTTAGGGAGTACTGAAGCTTTCTTT
CATSRDLGSTEAFF
>TRBV6-2/TRBV6-3|TRBJ2-2|TRBD2|15|.
TGTGCCAGCAGTCCCGGGACTAGCTGGACCGGGGAGCTGTTTTTT
CASSPGTSWTGELFF
>TRBV6-5|TRBJ2-3|.|14|.
TGTGCCAGCAGTCCACAGGGTCGCGGAGATACGCAGTATTTT
CASSPQGRGDTQYF
>TRBV27|TRBJ2-7|TRBD2|15|.
TGTGCCAGCAGCTCGGGACTAGCGGGAGGGTACGAGCAGTACTTC
CASSSGLAGGYEQYF
>TRBV25-1|TRBJ1-6|TRBD1|15|.
TGTGCCAGCAGCCCCGGTAGGACAGGGGGTTCACCCCTCCACTTT
CASSPGRTGGSPLHF
>TRBV5-1|TRBJ2-5|TRBD2|17|.
TGCGCCAGCAGCCCCGGTGGGGGGAGGGCCTCCAGGGAGACCCAGTACTTC
CASSPGGGRASRETQYF
>TRBV30|TRBJ1-2|TRBD1|14|.
TGTGCCTGGAGAGTGGACAGGGCGGGCTATGGCTACACCTTC
CAWRVDRAGYGYTF
>TRBV29-1|TRBJ2-7|.|12|.
TGCAGCATCTCAGGGGGGTACCACGAGCAGTACTTC
CSISGGYHEQYF
>TRBV12-3/TRBV12-4|TRBJ1-2|TRBD1|13|.
TGTGCCAGCAGTCGCTATACAGGGGATGGCTACACCTTC
CASSRYTGDGYTF
>TRBV10-3|TRBJ1-6|.|14|.
TGTGCCATCAGGAGGGGAGGGGATAATTCACCCCTCCACTTT
CAIRRGGDNSPLHF
>TRBV10-3|TRBJ2-2|TRBD2|16|.
TGTGCCATCAGTGAGTCGGGCGGGGGGTTCACCGGGGAGCTGTTTTTT
CAISESGGGFTGELFF
>TRBV6-5|TRBJ2-2|.|14|few
TGTGCCAGCAGTCACAGGGTTGGCACCGGGGAGCTGTTTTTT
CASSHRVGTGELFF
>TRBV18|TRBJ1-3|TRBD1|18|.
TGTGCCAGCTCACCACTGGGACAGGGGGCGACGAGCGGAAACACCATATATTTT
CASSPLGQGATSGNTIYF
>TRBV9|TRBJ1-4|TRBD1|13|.
TGTGCCAGCAACCCGACAGGGGGCGAAAAACTGTTTTTT
CASNPTGGEKLFF
>TRBV7-2|TRBJ2-4|.|13|.
TGTGCCAGCAGCTTAGGAGAGGTGAACATTCAGTACTTC
CASSLGEVNIQYF
>TRBV10-3|TRBJ2-7|TRBD2|16|.
TGTGCCATCAGTCCGGGACTAGCGGGAGCGAACGACGAGCAGTACTTC
CAISPGLAGANDEQYF
>TRBV12-3/TRBV12-4|TRBJ2-7|.|12|few
TGTGCCAGCAGTTTCTCTCTGTACGAGCAGTACTTC
CASSFSLYEQYF
>TRBV6-1|TRBJ1-3|TRBD1|14|.
TGTGCCAGCAGTGATAAGGTACAGGGGCAGGCCGAATATTTT
CASSDKVQGQAEYF
>TRBV6-5|TRBJ2-7|.|15|.
TGTGCCAGCAGGGGGGGGCTAGCGGACCTCTACGAGCAGTACTTC
CASRGGLADLYEQYF
>TRBV18|TRBJ1-4|TRBD1|16|once
TGTGCCAGCTCACCATGGGACAGAAGAACTAATGAAAAACTGTTTTTT
CASSPWDRRTNEKLFF
>TRBV29-1|TRBJ1-1|.|13|.
TGCAGCGTTGAAGACCCTGGGGGCCCTACAGCTTTCTTT
CSVEDPGGPTAFF
>TRBV13|TRBJ2-7|.|13|.
TGTGCCAGCAGAGGGCAGGGAAAGAACGAGCAGTACTTC
CASRGQGKNEQYF
>TRBV7-2|TRBJ2-5|TRBD2|14|.
TGTGCCAGCAGGCGGGGGGGCGGTCAAGAGACCCAGTACTTC
CASRRGGGQETQYF
>TRBV5-1|TRBJ2-3|TRBD2|15|.
TGCGCCAGCAGCCCAGGACTAGCGGTCATGGATACGCAGTATTTT
CASSPGLAVMDTQYF
>TRBV7-9|TRBJ2-1|TRBD2|15|.
TGTGCCAGCAGACCCAGCGGGAGGCCGTCGGATGAGCAGTTCTTC
CASRPSGRPSDEQFF
>TRBV11-2|TRBJ2-2|.|12|.
TGTGCCAGCAGCTTTACGACAGGGGAGCTGTTTTTT
CASSFTTGELFF
>TRBV7-9|TRBJ1-1|TRBD1|15|.
TGTGCCAGCAGCGTCGACAGGGGGGTGAACACTGAAGCTTTCTTT
CASSVDRGVNTEAFF
>TRBV19|TRBJ2-7|TRBD2|14|.
TGTGCCAGTAGTCTATGGCTAGCGGGAGACGAGCAGTACTTC
CASSLWLAGDEQYF
>TRBV3-1/TRBV3-2|TRBJ2-5|TRBD2|15|.
TGTGCCAGCAGCCAGCTAGCGGGCCCTCAAGAGACCCAGTACTTC
CASSQLAGPQETQYF
>TRBV12-3/TRBV12-4|TRBJ1-1|.|13|few
TGTGCCAGCAGTTTATTCGGGGACACTGAAGCTTTCTTT
CASSLFGDTEAFF
>TRBV11-3|TRBJ1-6|.|15|once
TGTGCCAGCAGCCCCCGTTTTGGGGGCCTTTCACCCCTCCACTTT
CASSPRFGGLSPLHF
>TRBV5-6|TRBJ1-2|TRBD1|14|few
TGTGCCAGCAGCCACGACAGGGGTACGGATGGCTACACCTTC
CASSHDRGTDGYTF
>TRBV27|TRBJ2-1|TRBD2|14|.
TGTGCCAGCAGTTTAGCGGGGGTTTACAATGAGCAGTTCTTC
CASSLAGVYNEQFF
>TRBV5-4|TRBJ1-2|TRBD1|16|once
TGTGCCAGCAGCTTGGCCCGGACAGGGGTAAACTATGGCTACACCTTC
CASSLARTGVNYGYTF
>TRBV5-5|TRBJ1-5|.|13|.
TGTGCCAGCAGCTTGGAAGGGGGTCAGCCCCAGCATTTT
CASSLEGGQPQHF
>TRBV11-3|TRBJ2-2|.|15|.
TGTGCCAGCAGTCCTGGGAGAGGGAACACCGGGGAGCTGTTTTTT
CASSPGRGNTGELFF
>TRBV5-5|TRBJ2-1|.|15|.
TGTGCCAGCAGCACGGACAGCCCCTCCTACAATGAGCAGTTCTTC
CASSTDSPSYNEQFF
>TRBV7-2|TRBJ1-2|.|15|.
TGTGCCAGCAGCTTAGTCAATGGGGCGAACTATGGCTACACCTTC
CASSLVNGANYGYTF
>TRBV3-1/TRBV3-2|TRBJ2-7|TRBD2|15|few
TGTGCCAGCAGCCAGCCTAGCGGAGTGGGATACGAGCAGTACTTC
CASSQPSGVGYEQYF